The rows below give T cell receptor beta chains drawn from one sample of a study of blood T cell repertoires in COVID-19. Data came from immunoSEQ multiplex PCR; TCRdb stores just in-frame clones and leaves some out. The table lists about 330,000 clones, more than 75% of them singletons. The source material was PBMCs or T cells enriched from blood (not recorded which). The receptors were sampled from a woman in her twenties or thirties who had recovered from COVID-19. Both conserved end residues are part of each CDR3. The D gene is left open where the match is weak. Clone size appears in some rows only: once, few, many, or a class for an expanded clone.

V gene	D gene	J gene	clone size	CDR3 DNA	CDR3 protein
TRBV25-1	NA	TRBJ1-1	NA	TGTGCCAGCCGCTTGAGGGTGAACACTGAAGCTTTCTTT	CASRLRVNTEAFF
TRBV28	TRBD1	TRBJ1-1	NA	TGTGCCGGATCCCGGGACAGGGTTGTAACTGAAGCTTTCTTT	CAGSRDRVVTEAFF
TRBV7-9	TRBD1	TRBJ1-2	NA	TGTGCCAGCAGCCCAGACAGGGGCCTCTATGGCTACACCTTC	CASSPDRGLYGYTF
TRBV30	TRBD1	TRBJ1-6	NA	TGTGCCTGGGCGGGACAGGGTGGTTCACCCCTCCACTTT	CAWAGQGGSPLHF
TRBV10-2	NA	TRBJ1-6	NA	TGCGCCAGCAGACAGGGCGGTAATTCACCCCTCCACTTT	CASRQGGNSPLHF
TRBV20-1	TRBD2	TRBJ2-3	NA	TGCAGTGCTAGTACGGGGGGTACCGCAGATACGCAGTATTTT	CSASTGGTADTQYF
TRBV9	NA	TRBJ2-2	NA	TGTGCCAGCAGCGCCGACGCGGGGGCCCACACCGGGGAGCTGTTTTTT	CASSADAGAHTGELFF
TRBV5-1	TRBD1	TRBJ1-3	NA	TGCGCCAGCAGCTTGGAGGGGGCCTCTGGAAACACCATATATTTT	CASSLEGASGNTIYF
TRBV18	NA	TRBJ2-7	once	TGTGCCAGCTCACCACCTGTGGCCGGGAAGAGGATATACGAGCAGTACTTC	CASSPPVAGKRIYEQYF
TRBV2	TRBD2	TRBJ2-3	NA	TGTGCCAGCAGTGCGACCGGGGGGGCACGCACAGATACGCAGTATTTT	CASSATGGARTDTQYF
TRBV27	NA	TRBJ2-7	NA	TGTGCCAGCAGTTCGACAGGGAGGTCCTACGAGCAGTACTTC	CASSSTGRSYEQYF
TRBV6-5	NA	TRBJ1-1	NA	TGTGCCAGCAGTTCCAGGACAGTTTATAATGAAGCTTTCTTT	CASSSRTVYNEAFF
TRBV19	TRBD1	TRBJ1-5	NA	TGTGCCAGTAGTTTACAGGGGGCTCATCAGCCCCAGCATTTT	CASSLQGAHQPQHF
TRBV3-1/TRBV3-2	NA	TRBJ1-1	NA	TGTGCCAGCAGCCAAGAGGTCCTAAGACAGACTTTGGTTCTGAACACTGAAGCTTTCTTT	CASSQEVLRQTLVLNTEAFF
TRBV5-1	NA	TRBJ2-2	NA	TGCGCCAGCAGCGCCGGACTGGTCTCCGGGGAGCTGTTTTTT	CASSAGLVSGELFF
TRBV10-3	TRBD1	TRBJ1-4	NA	TGTGCCATCAGTGACGGGACAGCAACTAATGAAAAACTGTTTTTT	CAISDGTATNEKLFF
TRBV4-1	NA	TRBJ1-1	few	TGCGCCAGCAGAGGGGTTTTGAAGAACACTGAAGCTTTCTTT	CASRGVLKNTEAFF
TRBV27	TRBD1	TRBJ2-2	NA	TGTGCCAGCAGCCGGACAGGGGTCGCCGGGGAGCTGTTTTTT	CASSRTGVAGELFF
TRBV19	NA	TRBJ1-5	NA	TGTGCCAGTAGTACCCACTCAATTAGACAGTTGCGCAGCAATCAGCCCCAGCATTTT	CASSTHSIRQLRSNQPQHF
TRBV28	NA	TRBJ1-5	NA	TGTGCCAGCAGTCCGACTTTGAATCAGCCCCAGCATTTT	CASSPTLNQPQHF
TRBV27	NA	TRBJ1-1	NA	TGTGCCAGCAGTTTATTCTTCGGGGGGAACACTGAAGCTTTCTTT	CASSLFFGGNTEAFF
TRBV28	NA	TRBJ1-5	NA	TGTGCCAGCAGCTCGGTACAGCCCCAGCATTTT	CASSSVQPQHF
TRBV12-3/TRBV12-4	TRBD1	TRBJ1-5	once	TGTGCCAGCAGCCCGGACAGGCTCCAGCCCCAGCATTTT	CASSPDRLQPQHF
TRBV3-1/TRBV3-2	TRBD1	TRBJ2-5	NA	TGTGCCAGCAGCCAAGGGGCCGGGACAGGGAAGACCCAGTACTTC	CASSQGAGTGKTQYF
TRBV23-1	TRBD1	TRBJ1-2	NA	TGCGCCAGCACCTTAAAAAGACAGGGGGCCCTTCCGAGCGGCTACACCTTC	CASTLKRQGALPSGYTF
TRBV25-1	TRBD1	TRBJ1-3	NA	TGTGCCAGCAGTGAATATAGGGGGCGATTTGGAAACACCATATATTTT	CASSEYRGRFGNTIYF
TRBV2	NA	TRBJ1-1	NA	TGTGCCAGCAGTGTGGCAGGGCGAACTGAAGCTTTCTTT	CASSVAGRTEAFF
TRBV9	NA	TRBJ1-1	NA	TGTGCCAGCAGCGTAAGCCCTATGAACACTGAAGCTTTCTTT	CASSVSPMNTEAFF
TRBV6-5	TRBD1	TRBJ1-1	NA	TGTGCCAGCAGTTACCCACCGGGACAGGGAGAAGCTTTCTTT	CASSYPPGQGEAFF
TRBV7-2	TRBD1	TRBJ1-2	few	TGTGCCAGCAGCTTACAGGGACAGGTGGGAGGCTATGGCTACACCTTC	CASSLQGQVGGYGYTF
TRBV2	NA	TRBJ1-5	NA	TGTGCCAGCAGTGTGGGGGCTAATCAGCCCCAGCATTTT	CASSVGANQPQHF
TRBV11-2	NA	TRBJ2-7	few	TGTGCCAGCAGCTTCTCCGAACACAGCTACGAGCAGTACTTC	CASSFSEHSYEQYF
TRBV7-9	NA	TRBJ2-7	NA	TGTGCCAGCAGCTTAGTGCGGCCAGCTCTCGGCGAGCAGTACTTC	CASSLVRPALGEQYF
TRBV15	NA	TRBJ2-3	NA	TGTGCCACCAGCAGGGGGAGGGGACAACAGAGCACAGATACGCAGTATTTT	CATSRGRGQQSTDTQYF
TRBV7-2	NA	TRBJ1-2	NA	TGTGCCAGCAGCTTAGGGGGCGGCAGGGGCTATGGCTACACCTTC	CASSLGGGRGYGYTF
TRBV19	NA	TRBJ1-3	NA	TGTGCCAGTAGTATAGATGCGAGCTCTGGAAACACCATATATTTT	CASSIDASSGNTIYF
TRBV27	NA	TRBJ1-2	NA	TGTGCCAGCAGTCCCTACCAGACAGGAGACCTCTATGGCTACACCTTC	CASSPYQTGDLYGYTF
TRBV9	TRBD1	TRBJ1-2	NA	TGTGCCAGCAGCCCCCTCCCGGGACAGGGAGCTAACTATGGCTACACCTTC	CASSPLPGQGANYGYTF
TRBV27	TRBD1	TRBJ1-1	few	TGTGCCAGCAGTTTATTTCAGGGGGCCCGCATGAACACTGAAGCTTTCTTT	CASSLFQGARMNTEAFF
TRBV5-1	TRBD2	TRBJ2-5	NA	TGCGCCAGCAGCTTGGGTAGGGGACTAGCGTTCGAGACCCAGTACTTC	CASSLGRGLAFETQYF
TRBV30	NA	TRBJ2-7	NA	TGTGCCTGGAGTAGACAATACGAGCAGTACTTC	CAWSRQYEQYF
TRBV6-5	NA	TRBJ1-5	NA	TGTGCCAGCAGTTATAATCAGGGAAGCAATCAGCCCCAGCATTTT	CASSYNQGSNQPQHF
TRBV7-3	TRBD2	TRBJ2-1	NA	TGTGCCAGCAGCTTGGGCGCGGGGGGGTCTAATGAGCAGTTCTTC	CASSLGAGGSNEQFF
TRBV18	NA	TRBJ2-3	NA	TGTGCCAGCTCACCTCGAACTAGCACAGATACGCAGTATTTT	CASSPRTSTDTQYF
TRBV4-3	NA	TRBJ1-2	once	TGCGCCAGCAGCCAGTCCCCCCCATTTGATGAGGTCGGTGGCTACACCTTC	CASSQSPPFDEVGGYTF
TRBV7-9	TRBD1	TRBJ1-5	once	TGTGCCAGCAGCTTAGGAGGACAGGGGGAAGGTCAGCCCCAGCATTTT	CASSLGGQGEGQPQHF